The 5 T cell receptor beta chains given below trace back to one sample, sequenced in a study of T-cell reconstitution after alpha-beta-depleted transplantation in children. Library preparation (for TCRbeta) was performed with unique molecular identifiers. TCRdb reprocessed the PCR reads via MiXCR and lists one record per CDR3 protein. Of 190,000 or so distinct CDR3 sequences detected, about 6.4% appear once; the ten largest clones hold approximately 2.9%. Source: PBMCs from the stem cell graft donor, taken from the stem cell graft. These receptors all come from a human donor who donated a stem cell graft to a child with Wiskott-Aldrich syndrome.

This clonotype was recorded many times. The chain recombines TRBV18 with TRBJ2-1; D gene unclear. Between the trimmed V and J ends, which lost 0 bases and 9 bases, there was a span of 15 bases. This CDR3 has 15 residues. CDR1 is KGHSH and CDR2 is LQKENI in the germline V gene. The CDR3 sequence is CASSPPNGDESEQFF. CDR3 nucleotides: TGTGCCAGCTCACCACCGAACGGCGATGAGAGTGAGCAGTTCTTC.

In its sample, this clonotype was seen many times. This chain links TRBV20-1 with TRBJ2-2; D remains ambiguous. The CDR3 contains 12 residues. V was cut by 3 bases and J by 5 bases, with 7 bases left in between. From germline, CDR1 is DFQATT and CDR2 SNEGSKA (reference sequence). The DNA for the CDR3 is TGCAGTGCTAGCTTAGGAACCGGGGAGCTGTTTTTT. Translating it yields CSASLGTGELFF.

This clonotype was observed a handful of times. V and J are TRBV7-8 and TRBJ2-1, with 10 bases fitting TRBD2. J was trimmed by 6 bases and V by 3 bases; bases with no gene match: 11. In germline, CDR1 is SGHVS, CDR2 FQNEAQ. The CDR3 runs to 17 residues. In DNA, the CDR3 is TGTGCCAGCAGCTTGCAACGAGCGGGGGGGCGAGTCAATGAGCAGTTCTTC. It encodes CASSLQRAGGRVNEQFF.

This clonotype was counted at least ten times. For the CDR3, the DNA is TGTGCCAGCAGCGACAGTAGCAATCAGCCCCAGCATTTT. Its protein product is CASSDSSNQPQHF. The V call is TRBV25-1, the J call TRBJ1-5; TRBD1 is a possible D gene (5 bases). CDR1 and CDR2 from the germline V gene are MGHDK and SYGVNS. The V gene lost 6 bases and the J gene lost 0 bases, with 6 bases spanning the gap. The CDR3 runs to 13 residues.

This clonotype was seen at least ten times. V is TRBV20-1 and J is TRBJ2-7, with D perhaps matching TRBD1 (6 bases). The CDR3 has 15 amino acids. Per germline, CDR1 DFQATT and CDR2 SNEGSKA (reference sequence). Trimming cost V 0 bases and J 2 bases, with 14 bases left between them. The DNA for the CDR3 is TGCAGTGCTAGAGAGTCTGGGGGCCTAACCTACGAGCAGTACTTC. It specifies CSARESGGLTYEQYF.